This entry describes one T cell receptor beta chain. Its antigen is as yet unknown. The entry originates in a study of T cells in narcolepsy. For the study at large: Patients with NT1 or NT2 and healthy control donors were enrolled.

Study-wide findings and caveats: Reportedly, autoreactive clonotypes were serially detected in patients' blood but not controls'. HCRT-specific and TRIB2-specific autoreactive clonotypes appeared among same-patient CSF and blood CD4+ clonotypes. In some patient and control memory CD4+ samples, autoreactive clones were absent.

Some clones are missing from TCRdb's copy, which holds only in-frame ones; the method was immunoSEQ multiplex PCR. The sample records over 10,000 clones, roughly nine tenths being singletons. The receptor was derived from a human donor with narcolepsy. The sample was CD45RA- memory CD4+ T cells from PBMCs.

The CDR3 DNA reads TGTGCCAGCAGCAAAAGTAATCGGGACTACCCCTACGAGCAGTACTTC. This codes for CASSKSNRDYPYEQYF. The chain has TRBV21-1 and TRBJ2-7; the tabulated D call, TRBD2, remains unverified against the DNA. TRBV21-1 has pseudogene status. The CDR3 loop spans 16 amino acids.